What follows are 21 T cell receptor beta chains derived from one specimen sequenced in a study of vaccination and CD4 T cells after COVID-19. No antigen is known for these receptors. Treatment described: approximately 9-day PBMC culture with coronavirus spike peptide pools or control peptides (ViraFEST assay). Sequenced with the Oncomine TCR Beta short-read assay was DNA taken from cultured CD4+ T cells. TCRdb called the PCR reads again in MiXCR, with one record for every CDR3 protein. The table includes under 15,000 distinct CDR3 sequences, 25% to 35% detected once. Source material: cultured CD4+ T cells from blood. These TCRs come from a human donor with COVID-19.

This clonotype was counted a few times. The V call is TRBV19, the J call TRBJ2-5; a weak D match, TRBD2 (6 bases). CDR3 length equals 14 residues. The V gene lost 5 bases and the J gene lost 2 bases, with 12 bases spanning the gap. Germline loops: CDR1 LNHDA, CDR2 SQIVND (reference sequence). The CDR3 protein is CASSGVGTQETQYF. DNA for the CDR3: TGTGCCAGTAGTGGTGTTGGGACTCAAGAGACCCAGTACTTC.

J is TRBJ2-7 and V is TRBV27, with D perhaps matching TRBD2 (5 bases). In germline, CDR1 is MNHEY, CDR2 SMNVEV (reference sequence). The CDR3 contains 13 residues. Trimming removed 4 bases at V and 4 bases at J, with 11 bases between. CDR3 residues: CASSSRTDYEQYF. In nucleotides, the CDR3 is TGTGCCAGCAGTTCCCGGACTGATTACGAGCAGTACTTC.

The chain carries TRBV7-2 and TRBJ2-7; 8 positions match TRBD1. The V gene end was trimmed by 5 bases and the J gene end by 5 bases; junction bases not matched to a gene: 11. The CDR3 is 15 residues long. CDR1 SGHTA and CDR2 FQGNSA come from the germline V gene. CDR3: CASSTSGTGSHEQYF. The CDR3 DNA is TGTGCCAGCAGCACCTCCGGGACAGGCTCTCACGAGCAGTACTTC.

This clonotype was recorded a few times. This chain joins TRBV6-1 and TRBJ2-3; no firm D call. The CDR3 is made up of 12 amino acids. V lost 8 bases, J lost 0 bases, and 6 bases lay in between. CDR1 and CDR2 (germline): MNHNS, SASEGT. For the CDR3, the DNA is TGTGCCAGCGCCACGAGCACAGATACGCAGTATTTT. It yields the protein CASATSTDTQYF.

The V and J genes are TRBV24-1 and TRBJ2-3, with 10 bases aligning to TRBD1. The junction had 8 bases not matched to a gene; V was cut back by 4 bases and J by 8 bases. The CDR3 contains 15 residues. CDR1 and CDR2 from the germline V gene are KGHDR and SFDVKD. The CDR3 loop reads CATSESDRGKGTQYF. The CDR3 DNA follows: TGTGCCACCAGTGAATCGGACAGGGGGAAGGGTACGCAGTATTTT.

This chain links TRBV7-2 with TRBJ2-5; no clear D. CDR3 length: 13 amino acids. The germline V gene has CDR1 SGHTA and CDR2 FQGNSA. Trimming left V 5 bases short and J 7 bases short, with 14 bases between. CDR3: CASSHPRTGTQYF. CDR3 coding DNA: TGTGCCAGCAGCCACCCCCGGACGGGGACCCAGTACTTC.

The chain employs TRBV12-3 or TRBV12-4 and TRBJ1-5; no clear D. The CDR3 has 15 amino acids. The V gene lost 6 bases and the J gene lost 0 bases, with 12 bases spanning the gap. CDR3 sequence reads: CASSPRTDSNQPQHF. The CDR3 coding sequence is TGTGCCAGCAGCCCTAGGACGGATAGCAATCAGCCCCAGCATTTT.

The J gene is TRBJ1-4, the V gene TRBV6-2 or TRBV6-3; the D is unclear. The germline V gene has CDR1 MNHEY and CDR2 SVGEGT. The CDR3 is 13 amino acids. V was cut by 8 bases and J by 5 bases, with 12 bases left in between. For the CDR3, the DNA is TGTGCCAGCTCAGGACGGGTCAATGAAAAACTGTTTTTT. It translates to CASSGRVNEKLFF.

This clonotype was picked up a small number of times. J is TRBJ2-2 and V is TRBV2; 11 positions agree with TRBD2. J gave up 9 bases and V 2 bases, and 5 bases lay outside the gene matches. Germline V gene sequence: CDR1 SNHLY, CDR2 FYNNEI. This CDR3 is 15 amino acids long. The CDR3 DNA sequence: TGTGCCAGCAGTGAAAATAGCGGGGGGGCCCGGGAGCTGTTTTTT. It codes for CASSENSGGARELFF. Using reference TRBV2 and TRBJ2-2 for the parts outside the CDR3, the full variable domain is EPEVTQTPSHQVTQMGQEVILRCVPISNHLYFYWYRQILGQKVEFLVSFYNNEISEKSEIFDDQFSVERPDGSNFTLKIRSTKLEDSAMYFCASSENSGGARELFFGEGSRLTVL.

In this sample, this clonotype turned up a few times. The chain couples TRBV6-5 to TRBJ2-4; 7 bases line up with TRBD2. Germline CDR1 is MNHEY and CDR2 is SVGAGI. The CDR3 is made up of 17 amino acids. J gave up 6 bases and V 0 bases, and 11 bases lay outside the gene matches. The CDR3 coding sequence is TGTGCCAGCAGTTACTCGGGAGGGACGGGATGGGGAAACATTCAGTACTTC. Its protein is CASSYSGGTGWGNIQYF.

The chain has TRBV20-1 and TRBJ1-1, with D maybe TRBD1 (5 bases). Germline values: CDR1 DFQATT, CDR2 SNEGSKA (reference sequence). CDR3 length: 14 amino acids. V gave up 3 bases and J gave up 0 bases, with 11 bases separating them. CDR3 nucleotide sequence: TGCAGTGCTAGCCCCGAGGGGATGAACACTGAAGCTTTCTTT. It is translated as CSASPEGMNTEAFF.

By share of the sample, this clonotype is medium-sized. The chain is built from TRBV20-1 and TRBJ1-5; the D gene is possibly TRBD1 (5 bases). The CDR3 is made up of 15 amino acids. V was clipped by 3 bases and J by 1 base, with 13 bases between them. Germline V gene sequence: CDR1 DFQATT, CDR2 SNEGSKA (reference sequence). CDR3 bases: TGCAGTGCTAGGGCCTCTACAGGCAGCAATCAGCCCCAGCATTTT. This codes for CSARASTGSNQPQHF.

The rearrangement joins TRBV24-1 to TRBJ2-2, with D perhaps matching TRBD2 (7 bases). CDR1 KGHDR and CDR2 SFDVKD come from the germline V gene. V was pared by 4 bases and J by 2 bases, with 16 bases between. The CDR3 extends over 17 amino acids. CDR3: CATSDPARGANTGELFF. The DNA of the CDR3 is TGTGCCACCAGTGACCCCGCCCGGGGGGCCAACACCGGGGAGCTGTTTTTT.

The CDR3, as DNA: TGTGCCAGCTCACCCGGCGCCTCAACCAACAATGAGCAGTTCTTC. Translation: CASSPGASTNNEQFF. This chain joins TRBV18 and TRBJ2-1; D is unresolved. With 3 bases removed from V and 5 bases from J, the gap between germline ends came to 14 bases. The CDR3 totals 15 residues. Germline CDR1 reads KGHSH; CDR2 reads LQKENI.

J is TRBJ1-1 and V is TRBV7-9, with D maybe TRBD1 (5 bases). Germline V gene sequence: CDR1 SEHNR, CDR2 FQNEAQ (reference sequence). Trimming left V 3 bases short and J 2 bases short, with 10 bases between. The CDR3 totals 14 residues. As DNA, the CDR3 is TGTGCCAGCAGCTTCGGGACGGCAAACACTGAAGCTTTCTTT. This codes for CASSFGTANTEAFF.

The chain employs TRBV9 and TRBJ2-7, with TRBD2 matching 8 bases. Germline CDR1 SGDLS, CDR2 YYNGEE. The CDR3 is 16 amino acids. The V gene end was trimmed by 8 bases and the J gene end by 3 bases; junction bases not matched to a gene: 16. The CDR3 DNA follows: TGTGCCAGAAAAGCGGGGGCCAACAACAACGTCTACGAGCAGTACTTC. It encodes CARKAGANNNVYEQYF. Full variable domain (outside the CDR3, taken from reference TRBV9 and TRBJ2-7): DSGVTQTPKHLITATGQRVTLRCSPRSGDLSVYWYQQSLDQGLQFLIQYYNGEERAKGNILERFSAQQFPDLHSELNLSSLELGDSALYFCARKAGANNNVYEQYFGPGTRLTVT.

This clonotype has more than one count but fewer than ten. CDR3 loop: CATSDFTREGTGELFF. CDR3 in DNA: TGTGCCACCAGTGATTTTACCAGGGAAGGCACCGGGGAGCTGTTTTTT. The V call is TRBV24-1, the J call TRBJ2-2, with D possibly being TRBD1 (5 bases). From germline, CDR1 is KGHDR and CDR2 SFDVKD. The CDR3 contains 16 residues. V was pared by 1 base and J by 4 bases, with 12 bases between.

This clonotype has just a few counts. The genes are TRBV4-1 and TRBJ1-2; no clear D. This CDR3 is 13 amino acids long. The germline V and J ends were trimmed by 0 bases and 3 bases, with 5 bases remaining between them. Germline lookup yields CDR1 MGHRA and CDR2 YSYEKL. The CDR3: CASSQDQDYGYTF. The CDR3 coding sequence is TGCGCCAGCAGCCAAGATCAAGACTATGGCTACACCTTC.

The CDR3 DNA is TGTGCCAGCGCCGGATTGACAGGGGGCTCTCAGCCCCAGCATTTT. Residues: CASAGLTGGSQPQHF. The chain employs TRBV19 and TRBJ1-5; 10 bases align to TRBD1. Trimming cost V 9 bases and J 6 bases; bases outside gene matches: 11. The CDR3 is made up of 15 amino acids. Germline values: CDR1 LNHDA, CDR2 SQIVND (reference sequence).

The chain carries TRBV5-1 and TRBJ2-5; D uncertain. V was pared by 0 bases and J by 1 base, with 7 bases between. Germline V gene lookup returns CDR1 SGHRS and CDR2 YFSETQ. The CDR3 loop spans 14 amino acids. DNA of the CDR3: TGCGCCAGCAGCTTGGGGGGTAGCCAAGAGACCCAGTACTTC. Its protein product is CASSLGGSQETQYF.

V is TRBV2 and J is TRBJ1-6; TRBD1 is a possible D gene (5 bases). This CDR3 is 12 amino acids long. The germline V and J ends were trimmed by 6 bases and 10 bases, with 10 bases remaining between them. The germline V gene has CDR1 SNHLY and CDR2 FYNNEI. CDR3 region: CASREGKSPLHF. CDR3 sequence (DNA): TGTGCCAGCAGGGAGGGGAAGTCACCCCTCCACTTT. The full variable domain, rest sourced from reference TRBV2 and TRBJ1-6, is EPEVTQTPSHQVTQMGQEVILRCVPISNHLYFYWYRQILGQKVEFLVSFYNNEISEKSEIFDDQFSVERPDGSNFTLKIRSTKLEDSAMYFCASREGKSPLHFGNGTRLTVT.